A selection of T cell receptor beta chains follows, all from one sample in a study of T cells in Graves' hyperthyroidism and ophthalmopathy. TCRdb fed the multiplex PCR reads into MiXCR, producing one record per CDR3 protein. The sample lists hundreds of thousands of distinct CDR3 sequences; approximately 15% were seen once. Sequencing was performed on blood. The receptors here all came from a woman between 18 and 29 years old with Graves' hyperthyroidism. Both conserved end residues are part of each CDR3.

V: TRBV10-3; length: 15; J: TRBJ2-7; CDR3: CAISVGSGSPYEQYF
V: TRBV6-1; length: 12; J: TRBJ1-2; CDR3: CASGLWGVGYTF
V: TRBV3-1; length: 14; J: TRBJ1-6; CDR3: CASSQHGEGSPLHF
V: TRBV27; length: 14; J: TRBJ2-1; CDR3: CASSLVSIYNEQFF
V: TRBV18; length: 12; J: TRBJ2-7; CDR3: CASSPGKNEQYF
V: TRBV6-1; length: 15; J: TRBJ2-3; CDR3: CASTGICLVLDTQYF
V: TRBV28; length: 17; J: TRBJ2-5; CDR3: CASSAIDQGAAQETQYF
V: TRBV6-1; length: 15; J: TRBJ2-1; CDR3: CASRSQPATYNEQFF
V: TRBV20-1; length: 14; J: TRBJ2-1; CDR3: CSASTTSGRDEQFF
V: TRBV18; length: 15; J: TRBJ1-6; CDR3: CASSPRGQINSPLHF
V: TRBV2; length: 14; J: TRBJ2-7; CDR3: CASSNDRVSYEQYF
V: TRBV4-1; length: 14; J: TRBJ2-2; CDR3: CASSQALGAGELFF
V: TRBV3-1; length: 12; J: TRBJ1-1; CDR3: CASSQAEGEAFF
V: TRBV20-1; length: 15; J: TRBJ2-7; CDR3: CSARAPTGGPYEQYF
V: TRBV10-3; length: 12; J: TRBJ2-7; CDR3: CATWDSTYEQYF
V: TRBV11-3; length: 14; J: TRBJ2-3; CDR3: CASSAWQSTDTQYF
V: TRBV30; length: 14; J: TRBJ2-7; CDR3: CAWSVGGLPYEQYF
V: TRBV20-1; length: 15; J: TRBJ2-7; CDR3: CSAGLAVGGPYEQYF
V: TRBV6-2/TRBV6-3; length: 13; J: TRBJ2-7; CDR3: CASNYFGSGEQYF
V: TRBV7-8; length: 14; J: TRBJ2-3; CDR3: CASSVMTSTDTQYF
V: TRBV19; length: 15; J: TRBJ1-1; CDR3: CASSIGDRGNTEAFF
V: TRBV11-2; length: 16; J: TRBJ2-5; CDR3: CASSLLAGGLLQTQYF
V: TRBV12-3/TRBV12-4; length: 15; J: TRBJ1-1; CDR3: CASTNLTGGETEAFF
V: TRBV12-3/TRBV12-4; length: 14; J: TRBJ1-2; CDR3: CASRSGGAGYGYTF
V: TRBV10-3; length: 11; J: TRBJ2-3; CDR3: CAIMEADTQYF
V: TRBV30; length: 15; J: TRBJ1-2; CDR3: CAWSVPGGVNYGYTF
V: TRBV20-1; length: 14; J: TRBJ2-1; CDR3: CSASERLARNEQFF
V: TRBV20-1; length: 16; J: TRBJ1-6; CDR3: CSARSGGSSYNSPLHF
V: TRBV6-2/TRBV6-3; length: 12; J: TRBJ2-1; CDR3: CASSYGQIEQFF
V: TRBV10-3; length: 15; J: TRBJ2-3; CDR3: CAISVGGTGEDTQYF
V: TRBV12-3/TRBV12-4; length: 16; J: TRBJ2-7; CDR3: CASSLASSGSPSEQYF
V: TRBV7-9; length: 15; J: TRBJ2-7; CDR3: CASSIGTGAHYEQYF
V: TRBV27; length: 14; J: TRBJ2-3; CDR3: CASSLSGTPYTQYF
V: TRBV6-2/TRBV6-3; length: 15; J: TRBJ2-3; CDR3: CASKTWVASTDTQYF
V: TRBV5-1; length: 16; J: TRBJ2-2; CDR3: CASSLAVVGNTGELFF
V: TRBV5-6; length: 16; J: TRBJ2-7; CDR3: CASSWSSSGSPYEQYF
V: TRBV29-1; length: 11; J: TRBJ2-7; CDR3: CSARSSRGQYF
V: TRBV19; length: 15; J: TRBJ2-7; CDR3: CASSTSPGALGEQYF
V: TRBV7-9; length: 13; J: TRBJ1-1; CDR3: CASSLGPRAEAFF
V: TRBV6-1; length: 14; J: TRBJ2-5; CDR3: CASLGRRLGETQYF
V: TRBV29-1; length: 16; J: TRBJ2-5; CDR3: CSVEPSRGRRQETQYF
V: TRBV27; length: 13; J: TRBJ2-7; CDR3: CASSFAQPYEQYF
V: TRBV28; length: 15; J: TRBJ2-7; CDR3: CASSPPGLVPHEQYF
V: TRBV20-1; length: 12; J: TRBJ2-3; CDR3: CSARERRGTQYF
V: TRBV2; length: 14; J: TRBJ1-5; CDR3: CASSAGRLNQPQHF
V: TRBV19; length: 11; J: NA; CDR3: CASSIEYEQFF
V: TRBV20-1; length: 22; J: TRBJ2-5; CDR3: CSARTDEPLRDRGPWGLKTQYF
V: TRBV27; length: 13; J: TRBJ2-1; CDR3: CASTSSGSNEQFF
V: TRBV3-1; length: 16; J: TRBJ2-6; CDR3: CASSRLTGLGANVLTF
V: TRBV14; length: 13; J: TRBJ2-3; CDR3: CASSQGFPDTQYF
V: TRBV6-1; length: 13; J: TRBJ2-5; CDR3: CASSRRVLETQYF
V: TRBV28; length: 13; J: TRBJ1-2; CDR3: CASSLGLGYGYTF
V: TRBV4-2; length: 17; J: TRBJ1-6; CDR3: CASTLAAGIDYNSPLHF
V: TRBV7-2; length: 14; J: TRBJ2-7; CDR3: CASSLQRGLYEQYF
V: TRBV30; length: 15; J: TRBJ1-1; CDR3: CAWRPRAPSNTEAFF